These 26 T cell receptor beta chains originate from one sample sequenced in a study of blood T cell repertoires in COVID-19. Repertoires were generated with immunoSEQ multiplex PCR, while TCRdb's copy carries only in-frame clones and drops some. Among 150,000 to 200,000 clones listed, 70% to 85% were seen once. Sequencing was carried out using PBMCs or T cells enriched from blood (not recorded which). The receptors here all came from a man aged 50 to 60 who had recovered from COVID-19.

The rearrangement joins TRBV6-5 to TRBJ1-5, with 7 nucleotides matching TRBD1. The V gene's germline CDR1 is MNHEY and CDR2 SVGAGI. The CDR3 spans 13 residues. J lost 7 bases, V lost 5 bases, and 5 bases had no gene match. The CDR3 nucleotides read TGTGCCAGCAGTCTCGACAGGGTGCAGCCCCAGCATTTT. It is translated as CASSLDRVQPQHF.

This rearrangement joins TRBV5-5 to TRBJ1-1, with 7 bases matching TRBD1. The V segment lost 3 bases and the J segment 5 bases; nucleotides outside the gene matches: 4. This CDR3 has 13 residues. Germline CDR1 SGHKS, CDR2 YYEKEE (reference sequence). In DNA, the CDR3 is TGTGCCAGCAGCTCACCAGGGGGGACTGAAGCTTTCTTT. Amino acid sequence: CASSSPGGTEAFF.

This chain joins TRBV7-8 and TRBJ2-1, with D perhaps TRBD2 (6 bases). V gave up 4 bases and J gave up 1 base, with 14 bases separating them. Germline V gene lookup returns CDR1 SGHVS and CDR2 FQNEAQ. CDR3 length equals 16 residues. The chain's CDR3 is CASSSLAQPSYNEQFF. The CDR3 nucleotides are TGTGCCAGCAGCTCGCTAGCGCAACCGTCCTACAATGAGCAGTTCTTC.

The sample holds a few counts of this clone. The chain carries TRBV7-9 and TRBJ2-7, with D perhaps matching TRBD1 (5 bases). The CDR3 has 15 amino acids. Germline V gene data show CDR1 as SEHNR and CDR2 as FQNEAQ (reference sequence). V gave up 4 bases and J gave up 4 bases, with 17 bases separating them. CDR3 nucleotides: TGTGCCAGCAGCTCAGACCGGGCAGGGATTTACGAGCAGTACTTC. Translating it yields CASSSDRAGIYEQYF.

CDR3 sequence reads: CASTSMRDEQFF. As DNA, the CDR3 is TGTGCCAGCACTTCCATGAGGGATGAGCAGTTCTTC. The rearrangement joins TRBV11-2 to TRBJ2-1; possibly TRBD2 for D (5 bases). CDR3 length: 12 residues. Germline CDR1 is SGHAT and CDR2 is FQNNGV. The V end was cut by 7 bases, the J end by 8 bases, with 12 bases between.

V is TRBV28 and J is TRBJ1-3; D is unclear. This CDR3 contains 13 residues. V dropped 6 bases and J dropped 0 bases, with 6 bases sitting between them. Germline CDR1 and CDR2: MDHEN and SYDVKM. CDR3 protein: CASSPSSGNTIYF. DNA for the CDR3: TGTGCCAGCAGCCCTAGCTCTGGAAACACCATATATTTT.

J is TRBJ1-1 and V is TRBV11-3, with TRBD1 identical over 7 bases. The trim removed 4 bases at V and 8 bases at J, leaving 10 bases unmatched. Germline V gene lookup returns CDR1 SGHNT and CDR2 YENEEA. This CDR3 contains 14 residues. CDR3 region: CASSSSGTGVEAFF. The CDR3 DNA follows: TGTGCCAGCAGCTCTAGTGGAACAGGGGTGGAAGCTTTCTTT.

The chain employs TRBV20-1 and TRBJ1-1; a weak D match, TRBD1 (6 bases). Trimming shortened V by 0 bases and J by 11 bases, and 10 bases separated the two germline ends. The CDR3 contains 11 residues. CDR1 and CDR2 (germline): DFQATT, SNEGSKA (reference sequence). The CDR3 DNA follows: TGCAGTGCTAGAGAGACAGGTCGGGCTTTCTTT. Protein product: CSARETGRAFF.

This chain connects TRBV3-1 (or the pseudogene TRBV3-2) to TRBJ2-7, with a tentative D call TRBD2 (6 bases). In germline, CDR1 is LGHDT, CDR2 YNNKEL (reference sequence). The CDR3 loop spans 12 amino acids. V lost 1 base, J lost 13 bases, and 14 bases lay in between. The CDR3 protein is CASSQVGRGCYF. The DNA for the CDR3 is TGTGCCAGCAGCCAAGTTGGGCGGGGATGTTACTTC.

The chain couples TRBV5-8 to TRBJ2-1; D is unresolved. Germline V gene lookup returns CDR1 SGHTS and CDR2 YDEGEE. V lost 4 bases and J lost 4, with 12 bases in between. The CDR3 totals 14 residues. The CDR3 DNA is TGTGCCAGCAGCAAAAGAGAGAGGTACAATGAGCAGTTCTTC. It encodes CASSKRERYNEQFF. The full variable domain, rest sourced from reference TRBV5-8 and TRBJ2-1, is EAGVTQSPTHLIKTRGQQATLRCSPISGHTSVYWYQQALGLGLQFLLWYDEGEERNRGNFPPRFSGRQFPNYSSELNVNALELEDSALYLCASSKRERYNEQFFGPGTRLTVL.

CDR3 loop: CASSPQGANYGYTF. The DNA of the CDR3 is TGTGCCAGCAGTCCTCAGGGGGCTAACTATGGCTACACCTTC. The V gene is TRBV6-5, the J gene TRBJ1-2; 7 bases fit TRBD1. Trimming took 5 bases from V and 0 from J; bases not matched to a gene: 3. The CDR3 has 14 amino acids. CDR1 and CDR2 from the germline V gene are MNHEY and SVGAGI.

J is TRBJ1-2 and V is TRBV19; 10 positions agree with TRBD1. The V segment lost 5 bases and the J segment 1 base; nucleotides outside the gene matches: 10. CDR3 size: 17 residues. In germline, CDR1 is LNHDA, CDR2 SQIVND (reference sequence). CDR3 coding DNA: TGTGCCAGTAGTCCCAGGACAGGGGGTATTAATAACTATGGCTACACCTTC. Translating it yields CASSPRTGGINNYGYTF.

The chain couples TRBV6-5 to TRBJ2-5, with 13 bases fitting TRBD2. The CDR3 extends over 15 amino acids. Germline CDR1 is MNHEY and CDR2 is SVGAGI. Trimming cost V 5 bases and J 5 bases; bases outside gene matches: 5. Here the CDR3 DNA reads TGTGCCAGCAGTAAACTAGCGGGGGGGTATGAGACCCAGTACTTC. Protein sequence: CASSKLAGGYETQYF.

The chain uses TRBV28 and TRBJ2-5; 9 nucleotides match TRBD1. Germline lookup yields CDR1 MDHEN and CDR2 SYDVKM. The CDR3 loop spans 16 amino acids. V lost 3 bases, J lost 6 bases, and 11 bases stayed unmatched. DNA for the CDR3: TGTGCCAGCAGTTTCCGATGGGGACAGGGCTTGAAGACCCAGTACTTC. As protein: CASSFRWGQGLKTQYF.

The chain combines TRBV27 with TRBJ1-2; 11 nucleotides agree with TRBD1. CDR1 is MNHEY and CDR2 is SMNVEV in the germline V gene (reference sequence). V lost 5 bases and J lost 4; bases outside the gene matches: 3. The CDR3 covers 14 residues. CDR3 sequence: CASSPDRGLYGYTF. The DNA of the CDR3 is TGTGCCAGCAGTCCGGACAGGGGGCTCTATGGCTACACCTTC.

The chain carries TRBV6-1 and TRBJ1-2, with a weak D call TRBD1 (6 bases). CDR1 is MNHNS and CDR2 is SASEGT in the germline V gene. There are 16 residues in the CDR3. V gave up 1 base and J gave up 5 bases, with 17 bases separating them. The chain's CDR3 is CASSEGQAIRKYGYTF. The CDR3 region has the DNA TGTGCCAGCAGTGAAGGACAGGCTATACGCAAGTATGGCTACACCTTC.

This clone was detected only a few times. The chain employs TRBV7-2 and TRBJ1-5; 7 nucleotides agree with TRBD1. This CDR3 spans 13 amino acids. V trimming: 6 bases; J trimming: 4 bases; junction bases outside the gene matches: 3. Germline V CDR1 and CDR2: SGHTA, FQGNSA. The chain's CDR3 is CASSGQANQPQHF. CDR3 sequence (DNA): TGTGCCAGCAGTGGACAGGCAAATCAGCCCCAGCATTTT.

The rearrangement uses TRBV5-1 and TRBJ1-1; 7 positions agree with TRBD1. This CDR3 has 14 residues. The ends lost 7 bases at V and 3 bases at J; junction bases unmatched: 9. Germline assignment: CDR1 SGHRS and CDR2 YFSETQ. This CDR3 reads CASETGLKDTEAFF. CDR3 coding DNA: TGCGCCAGCGAGACAGGGTTGAAGGACACTGAAGCTTTCTTT. The full variable domain, its missing parts supplied by reference TRBV5-1 and TRBJ1-1, is KAGVTQTPRYLIKTRGQQVTLSCSPISGHRSVSWYQQTPGQGLQFLFEYFSETQRNKGNFPGRFSGRQFSNSRSEMNVSTLELGDSALYLCASETGLKDTEAFFGQGTRLTVV.

The chain joins TRBV27 to TRBJ2-7, with 9 bases fitting TRBD1. This CDR3 is built from 16 residues. Looked up from germline, CDR1 is MNHEY and CDR2 is SMNVEV (reference sequence). V lost 4 bases and J lost 2; bases outside the gene matches: 9. CDR3: CASSWGQGGGTYEQYF. The DNA for the CDR3 is TGTGCCAGCAGTTGGGGACAGGGCGGCGGCACCTACGAGCAGTACTTC.

There are a few counts of this clone. V usage is TRBV5-1 and J usage is TRBJ2-7; 7 positions agree with TRBD1. The CDR3 consists of 13 residues. CDR1 and CDR2 from the germline V gene are SGHRS and YFSETQ. J gave up 2 bases and V 4 bases, and 3 bases lay outside the gene matches. CDR3 in amino acids: CASSIDRAYEQYF. The CDR3, as DNA: TGCGCCAGCAGCATCGACAGGGCCTACGAGCAGTACTTC.

The chain couples TRBV5-1 to TRBJ1-2, with a possible D match to TRBD1 (5 bases). CDR3 length: 16 amino acids. The germline V and J ends were trimmed by 0 bases and 4 bases, with 16 bases remaining between them. In germline, CDR1 is SGHRS, CDR2 YFSETQ. CDR3 in amino acids: CASSLEQDKSAYGYTF. The CDR3 DNA reads as TGCGCCAGCAGCTTGGAGCAGGACAAGTCTGCCTATGGCTACACCTTC. Variable domain in full (rest from reference TRBV5-1 and TRBJ1-2): KAGVTQTPRYLIKTRGQQVTLSCSPISGHRSVSWYQQTPGQGLQFLFEYFSETQRNKGNFPGRFSGRQFSNSRSEMNVSTLELGDSALYLCASSLEQDKSAYGYTFGSGTRLTVV.

The chain has TRBV9 and TRBJ1-3; possibly TRBD1 for D (6 bases). Looked up from germline, CDR1 is SGDLS and CDR2 is YYNGEE. This CDR3 is 17 amino acids long. Between the trimmed V and J ends, which lost 4 bases and 1 base, there was a span of 18 bases. The CDR3 reads CASSTPLGGASGNTIYF. CDR3 bases: TGTGCCAGCAGCACCCCCCTAGGGGGGGCTTCTGGAAACACCATATATTTT.

In DNA, the CDR3 is TGTGCCAGCAGCGTACCGGGACAGGGGTATGGCTACACCTTC. This translates into CASSVPGQGYGYTF. The chain has TRBV28 and TRBJ1-2, with 10 bases identical to TRBD1. Germline loops: CDR1 MDHEN, CDR2 SYDVKM. This CDR3 has 14 residues. The V segment lost 6 bases and the J segment 5 bases; nucleotides outside the gene matches: 6.

This chain connects TRBV6-1 to TRBJ2-7; D uncertain. V was pared by 2 bases and J by 11 bases, with 16 bases between. The CDR3 is made up of 13 amino acids. Germline CDR1 is MNHNS and CDR2 is SASEGT. The CDR3 DNA follows: TGTGCCAGCAGTGAATGGGCAGTTCGAAGAGAGTACTTC. Its translation is CASSEWAVRREYF.

The chain couples TRBV15 to TRBJ2-7; 8 positions agree with TRBD1. Germline lookup yields CDR1 LNHNV and CDR2 YYDKDF (reference sequence). The CDR3 covers 15 residues. The ends lost 3 bases at V and 3 bases at J; junction bases unmatched: 7. The CDR3 loop is CATSSDRDRSYEQYF. CDR3 DNA sequence: TGTGCCACCAGCAGTGACCGGGACAGGAGCTACGAGCAGTACTTC. Looking up the rest from reference TRBV15 and TRBJ2-7 gives the full variable domain: DAMVIQNPRYQVTQFGKPVTLSCSQTLNHNVMYWYQQKSSQAPKLLFHYYDKDFNNEADTPDNFQSRRPNTSFCFLDIRSPGLGDTAMYLCATSSDRDRSYEQYFGPGTRLTVT.

CDR3 sequence: CAKGTAYEQYF. CDR3 DNA: TGTGCCAAAGGGACAGCCTACGAGCAGTACTTC. The chain links TRBV30 to TRBJ2-7, with TRBD1 matching over 7 bases. Germline CDR1 reads GTSNPN; CDR2 reads SVGIG (reference sequence). The CDR3 runs 11 residues. The J segment lost 2 bases and the V segment lost 8 bases, leaving 3 bases of the junction unmatched.